The sequence of this T cell receptor (beta chain) was determined in a study of shared clonotypes between healthy human individuals. Assay execution proceeded at the deep level. It was across several immunoSEQ plates that each subset's genomic DNA was evenly split. Profiled with immunoSEQ multiplex PCR; TCRdb holds only in-frame clones, not every one. In the table there are 300,000 to 400,000 clones, around nine tenths of which are singletons. CDR1 and CDR2 (germline): SGHNT, YYREEE (reference sequence). V dropped 0 bases and J dropped 5; count of bases not matched to a gene: 2. The CDR3 extends over 14 amino acids. Combining CD45RO+ cells with CCR7-negative CD45RA+ TemRA cells gave CD8 memory.

The receptor was isolated from a man between 18 and 29 years old in good health. Material for sequencing was memory CD8+ T cells sorted from blood. Subset in this sample: CD45RO+ cells pooled with CCR7-negative TemRA cells. The chain joins TRBV5-4 to TRBJ1-1; 9 nucleotides agree with TRBD1. The CDR3 reads CASSLAGTGTEAFF. CDR3 DNA sequence: TGTGCCAGCAGCTTGGCTGGGACAGGGACTGAAGCTTTCTTT.